This T cell receptor beta chain appears in the sequencing data of a study of blood T cell repertoires in COVID-19. Study-wide background: T cells, B-cell-depleted T cells, or PBMCs supplied cDNA or gDNA.

The V end was cut by 0 bases, the J end by 8 bases, with 8 bases between. CDR1 MGHRA and CDR2 YSYEKL come from the germline V gene. This CDR3 has 13 residues. Clones were read by immunoSEQ multiplex PCR, and TCRdb kept only the in-frame ones, dropping some. The sample includes 60,000 to 85,000 clones, 70% to 90% of them seen just once. The TCR originated in a woman of 80 years or more with active or convalescent COVID-19. Sequencing was done on a sample of peripheral blood. The rearrangement links TRBV4-1 to TRBJ2-4; D possibly corresponds to TRBD1 (6 bases). CDR3 sequence: CASSQDEGDIQYF. The CDR3 DNA follows: TGCGCCAGCAGCCAAGATGAGGGGGACATTCAGTACTTC.